The 5 T cell receptor beta chains reported below all come from one sample, sequenced in a study of T cell responses to AZD1222 COVID-19 vaccine (dated by TCRdb to the early 2020s). The sample's time point, from its label and the paper: baseline before first vaccination. The library was made by the immunoSEQ multiplex PCR assay. This immuneACCESS table, as held by TCRdb, lists in-frame sequences with V and J called but not all clones. Of the missing ones, under half trace to an unresolved V gene in checked studies; the others have no known cause. Recorded for this sample are under 200,000 clones; 91% of them occurred a single time. The ten largest account for 4.4% of the sample. The sequenced sample was peripheral blood, obtained on day 0 of AZD1222 vaccination. The receptors come from an adult in good health.

The chain employs TRBV15 and TRBJ2-7; TRBD2 matches at 12 bases. This CDR3 has 14 amino acids. The germline V gene has CDR1 LNHNV and CDR2 YYDKDF (reference sequence). J lost 3 bases, V lost 3 bases, and 0 bases had no gene match. The chain's CDR3 is CATSRTSGSYEQYF. CDR3 in DNA: TGTGCCACCAGCAGGACTAGCGGGAGCTACGAGCAGTACTTC.

The J gene is TRBJ1-2, the V gene TRBV4-1, with 8 bases fitting TRBD1. The CDR3 covers 14 residues. In germline, CDR1 is MGHRA, CDR2 YSYEKL. V lost 4 bases, J lost 3 bases, and 4 bases stayed unmatched. CDR3 region: CASSPWTGHYGYTF. The CDR3 DNA reads TGCGCCAGCAGCCCTTGGACAGGGCACTATGGCTACACCTTC.

The chain links TRBV7-9 to TRBJ2-3, with unresolved D. Germline-derived CDR1 and CDR2 are SEHNR and FQNEAQ (reference sequence). CDR3 length equals 16 residues. V lost 0 bases and J lost 0, with 10 bases in between. The CDR3 is CASSLAVGTSTDTQYF. CDR3 coding DNA: TGTGCCAGCAGCTTAGCTGTAGGCACTAGCACAGATACGCAGTATTTT.

The chain uses TRBV5-1 and TRBJ1-1; no definite D call. Germline lookup yields CDR1 SGHRS and CDR2 YFSETQ. The CDR3 length is 17 residues. V was clipped by 0 bases and J by 0 bases, with 15 bases between them. Here the CDR3 reads CASSLAVRGPMNTEAFF. CDR3 in DNA: TGCGCCAGCAGCTTGGCCGTACGAGGGCCCATGAACACTGAAGCTTTCTTT.

V usage is TRBV5-6 and J usage is TRBJ1-2, with 7 bases fitting TRBD1. The CDR3 is 15 residues long. Per the germline V gene, CDR1 is SGHDT and CDR2 is YYEEEE. J gave up 5 bases and V 4 bases, and 11 bases lay outside the gene matches. CDR3 protein: CASSPEPGQPYGYTF. Written as DNA, the CDR3 is TGTGCCAGCAGCCCCGAGCCGGGACAGCCGTATGGCTACACCTTC.